The 21 T cell receptor beta chains below come from one sample, sequenced in a study of CXCR3-negative and CXCR3-positive naive CD8 T cells. These receptors have no identified antigens. The study made its TRB cDNA libraries by 5' RACE, adding UMI labels. With the 5' RACE reads reprocessed, TCRdb shows one record per CDR3 protein and no DNA. Recorded for this sample: fewer than 65,000 distinct CDR3 sequences. Study outcomes and limitations: CXCR3-expressing naive cells carried TRB CDR3s more hydrophobic than those of CXCR3-negative naive cells.

Sequences were obtained from naive CXCR3+ CD8+ T cells from blood. Documented subset: CD45RO-CCR7+CD27+CD95- naive CD8+ T cells expressing CXCR3 (TNR3+). The receptors stem from a human donor in good health. Some clones in this sample may be carry-over from other donors' samples.

V is TRBV6-4 and J is TRBJ2-1. This CDR3 has 14 residues. Germline values: CDR1 MRHNA, CDR2 SNTAGT. CDR3 in amino acids: CASSLDPMGNEQFF.

The gene calls are TRBV29-1 and TRBJ2-7; lacking DNA, the TRBD1 call made by TCRdb goes unchecked. This CDR3 has 12 amino acids. Germline V gene lookup returns CDR1 SQVTM and CDR2 ANQGSEA. The CDR3 sequence is CSVEDSGPEQYF.

This chain connects TRBV2 to TRBJ2-7; there is no DNA to check the TCRdb D call of TRBD2. Germline V gives CDR1 SNHLY, CDR2 FYNNEI. The CDR3 runs 13 residues. The CDR3 loop is CASSAAKVYEQYF.

The genes are TRBV28 and TRBJ2-1; TCRdb reports TRBD1, a call that lacks DNA to check it against. The CDR3 is made up of 16 amino acids. Germline V lookup: CDR1 MDHEN, CDR2 SYDVKM. The CDR3 reads CASRTTAPGGINEQFF. Looking up the rest from reference TRBV28 and TRBJ2-1 gives the full variable domain: DVKVTQSSRYLVKRTGEKVFLECVQDMDHENMFWYRQDPGLGLRLIYFSYDVKMKEKGDIPEGYSVSREKKERFSLILESASTNQTSMYLCASRTTAPGGINEQFFGPGTRLTVL.

CDR3 in amino acids: CASSFAGGADTQYF. The V call is TRBV7-3, the J call TRBJ2-3; TCRdb calls TRBD1, which cannot be checked without DNA. Germline loops: CDR1 SGHTA, CDR2 FQGTGA. CDR3 length: 14 residues.

This chain joins TRBV29-1 and TRBJ2-7; TCRdb selects TRBD1, and the lack of DNA leaves this call unchecked. The CDR3 runs to 13 residues. Looked up from germline, CDR1 is SQVTM and CDR2 is ANQGSEA. The CDR3: CSARPPGRIEQYF.

The chain carries TRBV20-1 and TRBJ1-2; the TRBD1 assignment by TCRdb is unverifiable without DNA. This CDR3 is 17 amino acids long. Looked up from germline, CDR1 is DFQATT and CDR2 is SNEGSKA (reference sequence). CDR3 region: CSARDRTGGERHYGYTF.

The chain combines TRBV29-1 with TRBJ2-7; the D gene TCRdb calls, TRBD2, cannot be checked with no DNA. CDR1 is SQVTM, CDR2 ANQGSEA, per germline. The CDR3 has 13 amino acids. CDR3 protein: CSVTDSVDYEQYF.

The CDR3 sequence: CSVVTFPYNEQFF. The J gene is TRBJ2-1, the V gene TRBV29-1. The CDR3 contains 13 residues. The germline V gene has CDR1 SQVTM and CDR2 ANQGSEA.

Here the CDR3 reads CASSLTIAGSRGGETQYF. The chain links TRBV5-5 to TRBJ2-5; no DNA is available, so the TRBD1 call from TCRdb remains unchecked. This CDR3 is 18 amino acids long. CDR1 SGHKS and CDR2 YYEKEE come from the germline V gene (reference sequence).

The chain employs TRBV20-1 and TRBJ1-4; TCRdb gives TRBD1 as the D gene, but with no DNA this cannot be confirmed. The CDR3 sequence is 15 residues long. Looked up from germline, CDR1 is DFQATT and CDR2 is SNEGSKA (reference sequence). CDR3 in amino acids: CSARDGFPGDEKLFF.

J is TRBJ2-1 and V is TRBV5-1; TCRdb reports TRBD1, a call that lacks DNA to check it against. The germline gives CDR1 SGHRS, CDR2 YFSETQ. CDR3 length equals 14 residues. The CDR3: CASGSGTDINEQFF.

The genes are TRBV9 and TRBJ2-1; checking the TCRdb D call of TRBD2 is not possible without DNA. This CDR3 comprises 16 residues. The germline gives CDR1 SGDLS, CDR2 YYNGEE. CDR3 in amino acids: CASSVGGGRAHNEQFF. The whole variable domain, filled in from reference TRBV9 and TRBJ2-1, reads DSGVTQTPKHLITATGQRVTLRCSPRSGDLSVYWYQQSLDQGLQFLIQYYNGEERAKGNILERFSAQQFPDLHSELNLSSLELGDSALYFCASSVGGGRAHNEQFFGPGTRLTVL.

V gene TRBV20-1 combines with J gene TRBJ2-7. The length of the CDR3 is 11 residues. CDR1 and CDR2 from the germline V gene are DFQATT and SNEGSKA (reference sequence). The CDR3 sequence: CSARGDYEQYF.

This chain links TRBV6-2 or TRBV6-3 with TRBJ2-2; TCRdb gives TRBD2 as the D gene, but with no DNA this cannot be confirmed. Germline CDR1 reads MNHEY; CDR2 reads SVGEGT. The CDR3 spans 15 residues. Here the CDR3 reads CASSPGLADTGELFF.

The V gene is TRBV20-1, the J gene TRBJ2-7. The CDR3 is 11 residues long. Germline assignment: CDR1 DFQATT and CDR2 SNEGSKA (reference sequence). The CDR3 is CSVRVSYEQYF.

V is TRBV29-1 and J is TRBJ2-5; absent DNA, TCRdb's TRBD1 call cannot be checked. Germline assignment: CDR1 SQVTM and CDR2 ANQGSEA. The CDR3 has 12 residues. Here the CDR3 reads CSAPGGDQTQYF.

The chain employs TRBV4-1 and TRBJ2-7. Germline CDR1 reads MGHRA; CDR2 reads YSYEKL. The CDR3 extends over 15 amino acids. The CDR3 spells CASSPLGANSYEQYF.

The chain is built from TRBV29-1 and TRBJ2-5; TCRdb's D call of TRBD1 is untestable without DNA. This CDR3 region has 13 residues. Per the germline V gene, CDR1 is SQVTM and CDR2 is ANQGSEA. CDR3 residues: CSVVDSQQETQYF.

The chain employs TRBV4-2 and TRBJ1-2. CDR1 and CDR2 (germline): LGHNA, YNFKEQ. The CDR3 runs 16 residues. This CDR3 reads CASSQDRRTANYGYTF.

This rearrangement joins TRBV29-1 to TRBJ1-1; TCRdb lists TRBD1, though no DNA is available to test this call. The CDR3 spans 13 residues. In germline, CDR1 is SQVTM, CDR2 ANQGSEA. The chain's CDR3 is CSVWTGPKWGAFF.